These 7 T cell receptor beta chains share one sample of origin, sequenced in a study of T cells in Graves' hyperthyroidism and ophthalmopathy. Using RNA transcripts as the source, TCR beta CDR3 regions were amplified. HTBI primers drove first-round RT-PCR of the TCR CDR3. From the multiplex PCR reads, TCRdb called clonotypes with MiXCR, one entry per CDR3 protein. The table shows 130,000 to 150,000 distinct CDR3 sequences, with roughly a fifth occurring only once. Sequencing used blood. The source of these receptors is a woman aged 50 to 60 with Graves' hyperthyroidism that later progressed to Graves' ophthalmopathy.

This clonotype was seen ten or more times. V gene TRBV3-1 combines with J gene TRBJ2-1; D unclear. The germline gives CDR1 LGHDT, CDR2 YNNKEL (reference sequence). V was pared by 1 base and J by 7 bases, with 14 bases between. There are 15 residues in the CDR3. CDR3 DNA sequence: TGTGCCAGCAGCCAAGCCGCGGCGGTTAAGAATGAGCAGTTCTTC. Its protein is CASSQAAAVKNEQFF.

The genes are TRBV5-1 and TRBJ2-1; D is perhaps TRBD1 or TRBD2 (5 bases each). This CDR3 spans 13 amino acids. Trimming left V 3 bases short and J 11 bases short, with 15 bases between. Germline V gene data show CDR1 as SGHRS and CDR2 as YFSETQ. In DNA, the CDR3 is TGCGCCAGCAGCTCCGGGACGAAAAATCAGCAGTTCTTC. It codes for CASSSGTKNQQFF.

The V call is TRBV20-1, the J call TRBJ1-3; 9 bases line up with TRBD1. The CDR3 has 14 residues. Germline V gene lookup returns CDR1 DFQATT and CDR2 SNEGSKA (reference sequence). Trimming removed 3 bases from V and 2 bases from J; junction bases left unmatched: 2. The CDR3 here is CSARGQGTGNTIYF. Written as DNA, the CDR3 is TGCAGTGCTAGGGGACAGGGAACTGGAAACACCATATATTTT.

This clonotype was detected a few times. The V gene is TRBV7-8, the J gene TRBJ2-1; maybe TRBD1 (5 bases). The CDR3 spans 17 residues. The germline gives CDR1 SGHVS, CDR2 FQNEAQ. V was pared by 0 bases and J by 0 bases, with 12 bases between. The CDR3 region has the DNA TGTGCCAGCAGCTTAGCCCATTACAGGAGCTCCTACAATGAGCAGTTCTTC. This gives the protein CASSLAHYRSSYNEQFF.

This rearrangement joins TRBV5-1 to TRBJ1-4, with TRBD1 as a possible D gene (5 bases). Trimming took 0 bases from V and 3 from J, leaving 12 bases between them. Per germline, CDR1 SGHRS and CDR2 YFSETQ. The CDR3 loop spans 16 amino acids. CDR3 amino acids: CASSLEGVGANEKLFF. The CDR3 DNA follows: TGCGCCAGCAGCTTGGAAGGGGTAGGGGCTAATGAAAAACTGTTTTTT.

The chain links TRBV30 to TRBJ1-1; 7 bases line up with TRBD1. The ends lost 0 bases at V and 1 base at J; junction bases unmatched: 5. Germline values: CDR1 GTSNPN, CDR2 SVGIG (reference sequence). The CDR3 covers 15 residues. The CDR3, as DNA: TGTGCCTGGAGTGTACTGGCAGGGGGGAACACTGAAGCTTTCTTT. It yields the protein CAWSVLAGGNTEAFF.

On this clonotype: The junction departs from the called germline gene at one end, perhaps through a read error. This chain links TRBV6-5 with TRBJ1-4; D unclear. The V gene's germline CDR1 is MNHEY and CDR2 SVGAGI. This CDR3 contains 16 residues. CDR3 DNA sequence: TGTGCCAGCAGTTACTCGAACCCTGCAACTAATAAAAAACTGTTTTTT. This translates into CASSYSNPATNKKLFF.